A single sample gave rise to the 27 T cell receptor beta chains below, sequenced in a study of blood T cells in healthy people across ages. Combining a sample-barcoded 5' primer with a J-beta primer mix, a second PCR ran for roughly 6 to 11 cycles. Using its own MiXCR run on the 5' RACE reads, TCRdb lists one record per CDR3 protein. Altogether 1.5 million or so distinct CDR3 sequences are present, around 42% being singletons, with the ten largest covering approximately 7.9%. Source material: blood. Source of these receptors: a woman younger than 30 in good health.

The V gene is TRBV2, the J gene TRBJ2-1, with no clear D. The CDR3 runs 13 residues. V was clipped by 7 bases and J by 12 bases, with 19 bases between them. Germline V CDR1 and CDR2: SNHLY, FYNNEI. This chain's CDR3 is CASTRVVYGLQFF. CDR3 sequence (DNA): TGTGCCAGCACTCGGGTAGTCTATGGGTTGCAGTTCTTC.

This clonotype came up a few times. V usage is TRBV12-3 or TRBV12-4 and J usage is TRBJ1-5, with D perhaps matching TRBD1 (6 bases). The CDR3 runs 15 residues. V was trimmed by 6 bases and J by 2 bases, leaving 14 bases between them. CDR3 loop: CASSQQGSGNQPQHF. CDR3 DNA: TGTGCCAGCAGCCAGCAGGGGAGCGGCAATCAGCCCCAGCATTTT.

This chain connects TRBV5-1 to TRBJ2-1; 9 nucleotides align to TRBD2. V trimming: 4 bases; J trimming: 3 bases; junction bases outside the gene matches: 8. CDR3 length equals 16 residues. Germline V gene lookup returns CDR1 SGHRS and CDR2 YFSETQ. For the CDR3, the DNA is TGCGCCAGCAGCGGACGACTAGCGGATAGCTACAATGAGCAGTTCTTC. Its translation: CASSGRLADSYNEQFF.

Details on this clonotype: One end of the junction does not line up with germline, which may come from a read error. The rearrangement joins TRBV7-9 to TRBJ2-1; TRBD1 matches at 10 bases. Germline V CDR1 and CDR2: SEHNR, FQNEAQ (reference sequence). The CDR3 sequence is 14 residues long. CDR3 sequence reads: CTSSPGTGVNEQFF. The CDR3 DNA follows: TGTACCAGCAGTCCCGGGACAGGGGTTAATGAGCAGTTCTTC.

The chain uses TRBV6-4 and TRBJ2-3; 16 bases are shared with TRBD2. V dropped 6 bases and J dropped 1; count of bases not matched to a gene: 16. Germline assignment: CDR1 MRHNA and CDR2 SNTAGT. CDR3 length equals 21 residues. CDR3 loop: CASRTPGSKGLAGGRTDTQYF. In DNA, the CDR3 is TGTGCCAGCAGGACTCCAGGGTCGAAGGGACTAGCGGGGGGGCGCACAGATACGCAGTATTTT.

The chain has TRBV19 and TRBJ2-7; D may be TRBD1 (6 bases). The germline CDR1 and CDR2 sequences are LNHDA and SQIVND (reference sequence). This CDR3 spans 15 amino acids. Trimming removed 3 bases at V and 7 bases at J, with 19 bases between. The CDR3 loop is CASSIPVGAVDEQYF. DNA for the CDR3: TGTGCCAGTAGTATTCCGGTGGGGGCAGTAGATGAGCAGTACTTC. Variable domain in full (rest from reference TRBV19 and TRBJ2-7): DGGITQSPKYLFRKEGQNVTLSCEQNLNHDAMYWYRQDPGQGLRLIYYSQIVNDFQKGDIAEGYSVSREKKESFPLTVTSAQKNPTAFYLCASSIPVGAVDEQYFGPGTRLTVT.

The rearrangement uses TRBV10-3 and TRBJ2-1; 7 positions agree with TRBD1. The junction had 9 bases not matched to a gene; V was cut back by 8 bases and J by 2 bases. Germline V lookup: CDR1 ENHRY, CDR2 SYGVKD. The CDR3 has 15 amino acids. CDR3 sequence (DNA): TGTGCCATCTCTTTTACAGGGGTTGCCTACAATGAGCAGTTCTTC. Its protein is CAISFTGVAYNEQFF.

The J gene is TRBJ1-2, the V gene TRBV2; D unclear. This CDR3 is 12 amino acids long. Per the germline V gene, CDR1 is SNHLY and CDR2 is FYNNEI. V dropped 0 bases and J dropped 3 bases, with 2 bases sitting between them. CDR3 sequence (DNA): TGTGCCAGCAGTGAAGCCTACTATGGCTACACCTTC. The encoded protein is CASSEAYYGYTF.

The chain uses TRBV20-1 and TRBJ1-1; 8 nucleotides line up with TRBD1. CDR1 DFQATT and CDR2 SNEGSKA come from the germline V gene (reference sequence). The CDR3 totals 14 residues. Unmatched junction bases numbered 7, after V lost 1 base and J lost 6 bases. In DNA form, the CDR3 reads TGCAGTGCTAGAGTCTCAGGGGGCCTCGCTGAAGCTTTCTTT. This gives the protein CSARVSGGLAEAFF.

The CDR3 region is CSARAGQGFTGELFF. The CDR3 DNA sequence: TGCAGTGCTAGAGCGGGACAGGGGTTTACCGGGGAGCTGTTTTTT. The rearrangement links TRBV20-1 to TRBJ2-2; 10 bases fit TRBD1. This CDR3 contains 15 residues. Germline CDR1 is DFQATT and CDR2 is SNEGSKA (reference sequence). V lost 1 base and J lost 5; bases outside the gene matches: 4.

About this clonotype: This may come from a read error, since a much larger clone is one base off. This chain joins TRBV7-2 and TRBJ2-7; no clear D. The CDR3 spans 12 residues. The V and J ends lost 3 bases and 6 bases respectively, with 9 bases between them. Germline CDR1 SGHTA, CDR2 FQGNSA. The CDR3 protein is CASSLTQAEQYF. DNA for the CDR3: TGTGCCAGCAGCTTGACCCAAGCCGAGCAGTACTTC.

The rearrangement uses TRBV4-3 and TRBJ1-4; TRBD1 might be the D (5 bases). Trimming removed 4 bases at V and 7 bases at J, with 13 bases between. Germline V gene data show CDR1 as LGHNA and CDR2 as YSLEER. This CDR3 has 14 amino acids. The chain's CDR3 is CASSRGGIGEKLFF. The CDR3 DNA reads TGCGCCAGCAGCCGGGGGGGAATAGGTGAAAAACTGTTTTTT.

CDR3 amino acids: CASSDRTGAYNEQYF. CDR3 sequence (DNA): TGTGCCAGCAGTGACCGGACAGGGGCTTACAATGAGCAGTACTTC. The V gene is TRBV2, the J gene TRBJ2-5, with TRBD1 matching 9 bases. Germline values: CDR1 SNHLY, CDR2 FYNNEI. The V and J ends lost 3 bases and 11 bases, in that order; junction bases with no gene match: 13. CDR3 length equals 15 residues.

This clonotype was detected a few times. V gene TRBV3-1 combines with J gene TRBJ1-2; TRBD1 matches 9 bases. Losses at the gene ends were 4 bases for V and 2 bases for J; bases not matched to a gene: 5. Germline V gives CDR1 LGHDT, CDR2 YNNKEL (reference sequence). The CDR3 loop spans 15 amino acids. The CDR3 region is CASSPQQGANYGYTF. The CDR3 DNA reads as TGTGCCAGCAGCCCACAACAGGGGGCGAACTATGGCTACACCTTC.

The rearrangement links TRBV12-3 or TRBV12-4 to TRBJ2-1; no firm D call. Trimming shortened V by 3 bases and J by 0 bases, and 27 bases separated the two germline ends. The CDR3 is made up of 21 amino acids. DNA of the CDR3: TGTGCCAGCAGTTTTGAGCACGACGGTCTTAACCCCAACCGCTCCTACAATGAGCAGTTCTTC. Encoded protein: CASSFEHDGLNPNRSYNEQFF.

The chain combines TRBV12-3 or TRBV12-4 with TRBJ2-7, with D maybe TRBD2 (5 bases). The CDR3 loop spans 13 amino acids. Trimming stripped 5 bases from V and 5 bases from J, with 13 bases between. The CDR3 spells CASSRDGRNEQYF. DNA for the CDR3: TGTGCCAGCAGTCGGGATGGGAGAAACGAGCAGTACTTC.

This clonotype appeared a few times. The gene calls are TRBV29-1 and TRBJ1-1; 9 bases are a match to TRBD1. J gave up 4 bases and V 2 bases, and 14 bases lay outside the gene matches. Germline V gene sequence: CDR1 SQVTM, CDR2 ANQGSEA. The CDR3 length is 17 residues. Here the CDR3 reads CSVEWTGVFQVGTEAFF. The DNA of the CDR3 is TGCAGCGTTGAATGGACAGGGGTCTTCCAAGTGGGCACTGAAGCTTTCTTT.

The chain uses TRBV2 and TRBJ2-7; D unresolved. CDR1 is SNHLY and CDR2 is FYNNEI in the germline V gene. V was cut by 1 base and J by 1 base, with 11 bases left in between. The CDR3 spans 15 residues. CDR3 protein: CASSEEPSDSYEQYF. The CDR3 DNA sequence: TGTGCCAGCAGTGAAGAACCCAGCGATTCCTACGAGCAGTACTTC.

The V call is TRBV6-2 or TRBV6-3, the J call TRBJ2-3, with 7 bases fitting TRBD2. Germline CDR1 reads MNHEY; CDR2 reads SVGEGT. Losses at the gene ends were 2 bases for V and 1 base for J; bases not matched to a gene: 6. This CDR3 region has 16 residues. CDR3 protein: CASSYGGEKGTDTQYF. The CDR3 DNA follows: TGTGCCAGCAGTTACGGGGGGGAGAAGGGCACAGATACGCAGTATTTT.

V and J are TRBV5-1 and TRBJ2-3; 8 positions agree with TRBD1. Germline V gene sequence: CDR1 SGHRS, CDR2 YFSETQ. V was clipped by 0 bases and J by 2 bases; unmatched bases: 23. CDR3 length equals 22 residues. The DNA of the CDR3 is TGCGCCAGCAGCTTGGGAGGCAGGGGGCGCACGACGGAGCGGCGGGACACAGATACGCAGTATTTT. Its protein is CASSLGGRGRTTERRDTDTQYF.

This clonotype has just a few counts. The V gene is TRBV27, the J gene TRBJ2-3; TRBD2 agrees at 9 bases. Trimming took 3 bases from V and 4 from J; bases not matched to a gene: 8. Looked up from germline, CDR1 is MNHEY and CDR2 is SMNVEV (reference sequence). The CDR3 totals 16 residues. The CDR3 region is CASSLEISGGPDTQYF. In DNA form, the CDR3 reads TGTGCCAGCAGTTTGGAAATTAGCGGGGGCCCAGATACGCAGTATTTT.

Written as DNA, the CDR3 is TGTGCCAGCAGTGAGAGACAGGGGAGGTTCACTGAAGCTTTCTTT. Translating it yields CASSERQGRFTEAFF. This chain connects TRBV2 to TRBJ1-1, with 8 bases identical to TRBD1. The V gene's germline CDR1 is SNHLY and CDR2 FYNNEI. V trimming: 3 bases; J trimming: 4 bases; junction bases outside the gene matches: 7. The CDR3 extends over 15 amino acids.

The chain recombines TRBV28 with TRBJ2-3; 7 nucleotides align to TRBD1. The V gene end was trimmed by 7 bases and the J gene end by 6 bases; junction bases not matched to a gene: 7. The germline gives CDR1 MDHEN, CDR2 SYDVKM. The CDR3 covers 13 residues. DNA of the CDR3: TGTGCCAGCAACGACAGGGCCCGGGATACGCAGTATTTT. It translates to CASNDRARDTQYF.

The V gene is TRBV20-1, the J gene TRBJ2-3, with 7 bases aligning to TRBD2. V was pared by 5 bases and J by 1 base, with 6 bases of the junction left unmatched. The CDR3 runs 14 residues. CDR1 is DFQATT, CDR2 SNEGSKA, per germline (reference sequence). CDR3 nucleotides: TGCAGTGCTCCCCAGCGGGGACGCACAGATACGCAGTATTTT. Translated, it gives CSAPQRGRTDTQYF.

This clonotype was observed once. V and J are TRBV10-1 and TRBJ2-7, with 7 bases lining up with TRBD1. The trim removed 0 bases at V and 6 bases at J, leaving 8 bases unmatched. This CDR3 region has 15 residues. Per germline, CDR1 WNHNN and CDR2 SYGVQD (reference sequence). The CDR3 nucleotides read TGCGCCAGCAGTGAGTCGGTCCACCCAGGGGGCGAGCAGTACTTC. Encoded protein: CASSESVHPGGEQYF.

This clonotype was recorded a few times. This sequence joins TRBV9 and TRBJ2-1; 8 nucleotides agree with TRBD2. Germline V gene sequence: CDR1 SGDLS, CDR2 YYNGEE. CDR3 size: 16 residues. V lost 3 bases, J lost 8 bases, and 13 bases stayed unmatched. The CDR3 DNA reads as TGTGCCAGCAGCGCAATCAGAAGCGGGAGCAGTTATGAGCAGTTCTTC. It specifies CASSAIRSGSSYEQFF.

J is TRBJ1-1 and V is TRBV29-1; TRBD1 is a possible D gene (5 bases). CDR1 is SQVTM and CDR2 is ANQGSEA in the germline V gene. CDR3 length: 11 residues. V lost 7 bases and J lost 10, with 16 bases in between. The CDR3 DNA reads TGCAGCGCCCAAGGGGAGTACGGAGCTTTCTTT. It is translated as CSAQGEYGAFF.